This is a list of T cell receptor beta chains from one sample in a study of blood T cell repertoires in COVID-19. Clones were read by immunoSEQ multiplex PCR, and TCRdb kept only the in-frame ones, dropping some. The profile shows about 200,000 clones, about 88% of them singletons. The specimen sequenced was peripheral blood. The receptors shown here come from a man aged 50 or older with COVID-19, enrolled during active disease. Each CDR3 is given with its conserved first and last residue. Each record gives: clone size, D gene, J gene, V gene, CDR3 DNA, CDR3 protein. The D gene is left open where the match is weak. Clone size is shown for a subset of rows, as once, few, many or a class of expanded clone.

. TRBD2 TRBJ2-3 TRBV5-6 TGTGCCAGCAGCACACCTAGCGGGAGAGGCACAGATACGCAGTATTTT CASSTPSGRGTDTQYF
. TRBD2 TRBJ2-3 TRBV7-8 TGTGCCAGCAGCTTAGGACTAGCGGCAACAGATACGCAGTATTTT CASSLGLAATDTQYF
. TRBD2 TRBJ2-3 TRBV20-1 TGCAGTGCTAGTCCCGCGGTGACTAGCGGGGGGGACGCCCCCACAGATACGCAGTATTTT CSASPAVTSGGDAPTDTQYF
. TRBD1 TRBJ2-1 TRBV24-1 TGTGCCACCGGGACAGGGTATTACAATGAGCAGTTCTTC CATGTGYYNEQFF
. TRBD1 TRBJ2-4 TRBV6-5 TGTGCCAGCAGTTTGACGGGACAGGTCCAAAACATTCAGTACTTC CASSLTGQVQNIQYF
once TRBD2 TRBJ2-3 TRBV18 TGTGCCAGCTCACCAGAGGGACTAGCGGGAGGAGATACGCAGTATTTT CASSPEGLAGGDTQYF
. . TRBJ2-1 TRBV13 TGTGCCAGCAACCCCGAAGGAGGGGCCAATGAGCAGTTCTTC CASNPEGGANEQFF
once TRBD1 TRBJ1-2 TRBV7-9 TGTGCCAGCAGCGTTGTTAGGGGGCATGGCTACACCTTC CASSVVRGHGYTF
. . TRBJ2-1 TRBV3-1/TRBV3-2 TGTGCCAGCAGCCAAATTGGGTGGCAGGCCGATGAGCAGTTCTTC CASSQIGWQADEQFF
. TRBD2 TRBJ2-3 TRBV9 TGTGCCAGCAGCCCCGCGGGCGGGAGGGTCACAGATACGCAGTATTTT CASSPAGGRVTDTQYF
. TRBD2 TRBJ2-7 TRBV2 TGTGCCAGCAGTGAAGACCAAGCGGGAGGTACGGAGCAGTACTTC CASSEDQAGGTEQYF
. . TRBJ2-2 TRBV12-3/TRBV12-4 TGTGCCAGCAGTCACAAGACCGGGGAGCTGTTTTTT CASSHKTGELFF
. . TRBJ1-1 TRBV7-8 TGTGCCAGCAGCGGGTCAGGGGCTGCTGAAGCTTTCTTT CASSGSGAAEAFF
. . TRBJ2-7 TRBV12-3/TRBV12-4 TGTGCCAGCAGTCGGGGGTCCTACGAGCAGTACTTC CASSRGSYEQYF
. TRBD1 TRBJ2-1 TRBV9 TGTGCCAGCAGCGTAGCCGGGACAGGGTACAATGAGCAGTTCTTC CASSVAGTGYNEQFF
. . TRBJ1-6 TRBV2 TGTGCCTCGCTGAGGGATAATTCACCCCTCCACTTT CASLRDNSPLHF